This T cell receptor (beta chain) was sequenced in a study of blood T cell repertoires in COVID-19 (dated by TCRdb to about 2020). Regarding the complete study: Samples from collaborators originated in the United States, Italy and Spain and spanned both the acute and convalescent phases of COVID-19. Subjects who had been exposed to COVID-19, were actively infected with it, or had recovered from it provided the deeply sampled blood TCRbeta repertoires that made up the dataset. The samples were drawn from two sources: the first 160 participants of the ongoing ImmuneRACE study, and fewer than 1,500 subjects contributed by 6 global collaborators. Nearly every sample came with metadata listing a de-identified subject ID, COVID-19 status, age in years and sex. The repertoires were released in a freely available public database meant as a resource for research on the immune response to SARS-CoV-2. The prospective study material was composed of cDNA or gDNA derived from T cells, B-cell-depleted T cells, or PBMCs. Where available, HLA class I and class II types were obtained from metadata supplied by the sample provider rather than from assay-based typing. What the research found in general, with its limitations: How much clinical and demographic metadata was included differed by source and by participant, and the metadata was provided uncurated.

One collaborating source in Seattle enrolled patients during active infection and followed them longitudinally through the course of disease. The collaborating institutions used their own protocols to collect whole blood in K2EDTA tubes. For TCRbeta analysis, collaborators shipped samples in one of three forms: frozen whole blood, isolated PBMCs, or DNA extracted from either of those sample types. Comment on this clone: The target of this receptor is not known. The junction departs from the called germline gene at one end, perhaps through a read error.

TCRbeta CDR3 regions were amplified from genomic DNA by means of the immunoSEQ Assay, a bias-controlled multiplex PCR. The study's own analysis went as follows. Within the assay, amplification of reference gene primers was used to estimate how many nucleated cells each sample contained. Sequence reads were collapsed and filtered to measure the absolute abundance of every unique TCRbeta CDR3 rearrangement. For each sample, productive Simpson clonality was calculated as the square root of Simpson's diversity index across productive rearrangements. Held by TCRdb, this immuneACCESS table contains in-frame sequences only and omits some clones. Under half of the omission traces to an unresolved V gene where checked; the cause of the rest is unknown. The D gene and trimming were derived from the DNA, and the V and J assignments and clone size from that table. Present in this sample are 230,000 or so clones, roughly 80% of which were seen just once. The ten top clones hold roughly 8% of the sample.

The CDR3 goes from the cysteine to the phenylalanine over 14 residues. Only CDR3 DNA remains: 42 bases, in frame from the first base. Looking up the germline V gene yields CDR1 SQVTM and CDR2 ANQGSEA. The sample comprised peripheral blood. The chain is made from TRBV29-1 and TRBJ2-3; TRBD2 agrees with 7 junctional bases. The TCR was taken from a woman older than 75 with COVID-19, enrolled during active disease. The sequenced DNA: TGCAGCGTGAAAGTGGGAGGGCGCACGGATACGCAGTATTTT. Its product reads: CSVKVGGRTDTQYF.